This T cell receptor (beta chain) was found in a study of T cell repertoires in cytomegalovirus infection. Whole-study context: Newly reported HLA-C-restricted and thoroughly characterized HLA-B-restricted CMV epitopes were employed. The public TCR beta signatures pointed to both CMV infection and matching HLA type.

The study, taken as a whole, reports: Dominant in the ex vivo response were TCR beta clonotypes restricted by HLA-C and specific for CMV. Carriage of CMV together with the relevant HLA was identifiable through cumulative public TCR beta family frequency.

TCRdb processed the reads anew with MiXCR; each CDR3 protein has one entry. The repertoire holds more than 85,000 distinct CDR3 sequences, with roughly 30% as singletons. This clonotype was seen more than once but under ten times. What it binds is not known. The receptor was isolated from a human donor in good health (CMV status not recorded). Some clones in this sample may be carry-over from other donors' samples. Source: CD8+ T cells from cultured PBMCs, taken from culture after CMV antigen stimulation.

The CDR3 protein is CASRGTGAGYGYTF. CDR3 DNA sequence: TGCGCCAGCAGGGGGACAGGGGCGGGGTATGGCTACACCTTC. The rearrangement uses TRBV10-2 and TRBJ1-2; 10 bases are shared with TRBD1. Germline CDR1 and CDR2: WSHSY and SAAADI. The CDR3 contains 14 residues. The V and J ends lost 6 bases and 5 bases, in that order; junction bases with no gene match: 6.